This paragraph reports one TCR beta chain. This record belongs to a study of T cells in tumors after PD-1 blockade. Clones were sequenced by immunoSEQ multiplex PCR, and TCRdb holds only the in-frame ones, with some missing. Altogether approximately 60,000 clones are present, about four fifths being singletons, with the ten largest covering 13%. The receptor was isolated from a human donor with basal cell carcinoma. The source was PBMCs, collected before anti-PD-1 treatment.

CDR3 loop: CASGLAREQYF. For the CDR3, the DNA is TGTGCTAGTGGTTTGGCCCGGGAGCAGTACTTC. The J gene is TRBJ2-7, the V gene TRBV12-5; D not certain. Germline lookup yields CDR1 LGHNT and CDR2 FRNRAP. There are 11 residues in the CDR3. V was cut by 1 base and J by 7 bases, with 5 bases left in between.